A selection of T cell receptor beta chains follows, all from one sample in a study of T-cell reconstitution after alpha-beta-depleted transplantation in children. One entry per CDR3 protein, called by TCRdb with MiXCR from the PCR reads. The sample has approximately 490,000 distinct CDR3 sequences, about 11% seen once; the top ten hold 2% to 2.5%. The specimen was PBMCs, collected before TCRalphabeta/CD19-depleted stem cell transplant. The receptor set was obtained from a child younger than 10 with inherited bone marrow failure, due to receive a stem cell transplant. The CDR3 runs from the conserved cysteine through the conserved F or W. Clone sizes are given selectively: once, few, many, or a class where the clone is expanded.

clone size	J gene	V gene	CDR3 protein
many	TRBJ1-5	TRBV12-3/TRBV12-4	CASSRDGEVQPQHF
.	TRBJ2-5	TRBV2	CAYRQGLQETQYF
many	TRBJ2-2	TRBV27	CASTLAPTNTGELFF
few	TRBJ2-3	TRBV7-9	CASSLRVGRRDTQYF
few	TRBJ2-1	TRBV2	CASSVKGEPSYNEQFF
many	TRBJ1-1	TRBV5-5	CASSLTGSRNAEAFF
few	TRBJ1-2	TRBV12-3/TRBV12-4	CATTGTGQGYTF
many	TRBJ2-7	TRBV20-1	CSARLLAGGGNEQYF
many	TRBJ2-2	TRBV20-1	CSAQDSSTRNTGELFF
.	TRBJ1-2	TRBV5-4	CASSLGDRARWGYTF
many	TRBJ2-1	TRBV29-1	CSVGLYGVAAYYNEQFF
.	TRBJ1-2	TRBV29-1	CSVEASLGGSPYYGYTF
many	TRBJ2-7	TRBV27	CASSLGLSAPYEQYF
many	TRBJ2-2	TRBV20-1	CSARRTGGSTGELFF
many	TRBJ2-1	TRBV10-3	CAISEGYAAVQDNEQFF
many	TRBJ2-7	TRBV7-2	CASSQGPVAYEQYF
.	TRBJ1-6	TRBV4-3	CASSQESGYNSPLHF
once	TRBJ1-2	TRBV28	CASSPSDRYDGYTF
few	TRBJ2-3	TRBV19	CASSIVVGSSTDTQYF
.	TRBJ2-3	TRBV12-3/TRBV12-4	CASSRSLDRADTQYF
few	TRBJ2-4	TRBV28	CASSPTGILAKNIQYF
many	TRBJ2-2	TRBV7-9	CASSLAESDTGELFF
many	TRBJ2-3	TRBV20-1	CSARARYGTDTQYF
.	TRBJ1-6	TRBV28	CASSAGLLSSFNSPLHF
few	TRBJ1-4	TRBV27	CASSLKGNRFNEKLFF
few	TRBJ2-1	TRBV24-1	CATEGLGDYNEQFF
few	TRBJ2-1	TRBV3-1	CASSSGGGSGNEQFF
many	TRBJ2-2	TRBV12-3/TRBV12-4	CASNRDNTGELFF
few	TRBJ2-1	TRBV4-3	CASSQDRGWSEQFF
many	TRBJ1-2	TRBV12-3/TRBV12-4	CASSLFFSGVDGYTF
once	TRBJ2-7	TRBV14	CASSSPSRGAYEQYF
few	TRBJ2-2	TRBV12-3/TRBV12-4	CASSFIGGGTPRTGELFF
few	TRBJ2-1	TRBV20-1	CSAREAGGPVNEQFF
many	TRBJ2-1	TRBV11-2	CASSFLRWGINEQFF
many	TRBJ2-7	TRBV27	CASSLTRLAASYEQYF
many	TRBJ1-2	TRBV12-3/TRBV12-4	CASSFGGPNYGYTF
.	TRBJ1-5	TRBV6-2/TRBV6-3	CASSHGRAGQPQHF
.	TRBJ2-5	TRBV19	CASMGWVEETLYF
few	TRBJ2-3	TRBV6-2/TRBV6-3	CASSWEERTGEDTQYF
many	TRBJ2-7	TRBV5-1	CASSAATGVLAYEQYF
few	TRBJ2-7	TRBV27	CASSLSGGTDYEQYF
many	TRBJ2-5	TRBV7-2	CASSSGRAVETQYF
.	TRBJ1-2	TRBV12-3/TRBV12-4	CASSWAGTGVYGYTF
.	TRBJ2-7	TRBV10-2	CASSPDPAEAYEQYF
many	TRBJ2-3	TRBV4-3	CASSQEGPGGADTQYF
few	TRBJ1-5	TRBV28	CASSQLGQGGNQPQHF
many	TRBJ1-2	TRBV24-1	CATSDNYGTAYGYTF
many	TRBJ1-2	TRBV6-5	CASGGSQGHTF
.	TRBJ2-1	TRBV7-9	CASSLVSGYGDYNEQFF